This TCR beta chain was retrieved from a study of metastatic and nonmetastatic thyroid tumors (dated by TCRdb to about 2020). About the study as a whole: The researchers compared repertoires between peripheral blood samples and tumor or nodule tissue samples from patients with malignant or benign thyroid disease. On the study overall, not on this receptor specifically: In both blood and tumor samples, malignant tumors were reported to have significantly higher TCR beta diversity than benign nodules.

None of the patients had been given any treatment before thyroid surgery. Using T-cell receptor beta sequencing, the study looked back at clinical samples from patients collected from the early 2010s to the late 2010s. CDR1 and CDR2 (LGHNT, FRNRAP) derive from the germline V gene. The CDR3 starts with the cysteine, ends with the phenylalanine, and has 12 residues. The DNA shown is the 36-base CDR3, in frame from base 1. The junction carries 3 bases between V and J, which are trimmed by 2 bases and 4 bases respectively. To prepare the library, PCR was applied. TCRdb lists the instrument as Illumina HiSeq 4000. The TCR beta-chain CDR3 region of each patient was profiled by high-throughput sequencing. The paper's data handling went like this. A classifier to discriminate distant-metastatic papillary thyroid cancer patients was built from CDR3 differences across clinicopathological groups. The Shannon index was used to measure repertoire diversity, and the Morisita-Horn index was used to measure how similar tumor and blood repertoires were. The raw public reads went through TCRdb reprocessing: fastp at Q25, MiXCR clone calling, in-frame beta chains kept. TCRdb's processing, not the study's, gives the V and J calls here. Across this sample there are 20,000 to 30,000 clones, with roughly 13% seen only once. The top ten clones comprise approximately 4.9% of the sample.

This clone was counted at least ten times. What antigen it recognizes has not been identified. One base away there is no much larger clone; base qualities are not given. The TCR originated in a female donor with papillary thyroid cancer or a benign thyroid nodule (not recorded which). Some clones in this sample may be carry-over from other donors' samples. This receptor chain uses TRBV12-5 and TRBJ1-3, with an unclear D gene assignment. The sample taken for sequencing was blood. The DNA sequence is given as TGTGCTAGTGGTTTGTTGGGAAACACCATATATTTT. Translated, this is CASGLLGNTIYF. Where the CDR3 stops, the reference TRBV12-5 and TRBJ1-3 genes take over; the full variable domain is DARVTQTPRHKVTEMGQEVTMRCQPILGHNTVFWYRQTMMQGLELLAYFRNRAPLDDSGMPKDRFSAEMPDATLATLKIQPSEPRDSAVYFCASGLLGNTIYFGEGSWLTVV.